The clone carrying this T cell receptor beta chain was found a few times. Amplified TCR beta CDR3 regions derived from RNA transcripts. The study used the HTBI primer set for a first-round RT-PCR of the TCR CDR3. One entry per CDR3 protein, called by TCRdb with MiXCR from the multiplex PCR reads. In the table there are 500,000 to 650,000 distinct CDR3 sequences, 17% of which are singletons. This entry comes from a study of T cells in Graves' hyperthyroidism and ophthalmopathy. The CDR3 spans 15 residues. V shed 1 base and J 5 bases; nucleotides not matched to a gene: 3. Germline V gives CDR1 SGHRS, CDR2 YFSETQ.

The chain links TRBV5-1 to TRBJ1-4, with 9 nucleotides matching TRBD1. The receptor comes from a woman aged 18-30 years with Graves' ophthalmopathy. Sequencing used blood. CDR3 protein: CASSLFGTGNEKLFF. DNA for the CDR3: TGCGCCAGCAGCTTGTTTGGGACAGGGAATGAAAAACTGTTTTTT. The whole variable domain, remainder taken from reference TRBV5-1 and TRBJ1-4, is KAGVTQTPRYLIKTRGQQVTLSCSPISGHRSVSWYQQTPGQGLQFLFEYFSETQRNKGNFPGRFSGRQFSNSRSEMNVSTLELGDSALYLCASSLFGTGNEKLFFGSGTQLSVL.